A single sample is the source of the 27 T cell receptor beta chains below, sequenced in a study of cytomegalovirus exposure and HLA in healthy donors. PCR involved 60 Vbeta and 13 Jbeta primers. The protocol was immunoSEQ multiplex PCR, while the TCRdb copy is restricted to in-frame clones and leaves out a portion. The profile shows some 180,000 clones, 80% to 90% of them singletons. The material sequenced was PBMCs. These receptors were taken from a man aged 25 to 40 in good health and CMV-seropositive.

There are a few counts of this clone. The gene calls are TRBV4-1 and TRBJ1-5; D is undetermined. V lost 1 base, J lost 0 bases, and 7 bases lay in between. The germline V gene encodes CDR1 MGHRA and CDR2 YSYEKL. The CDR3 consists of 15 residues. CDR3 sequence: CASSQAALSNQPQHF. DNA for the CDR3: TGCGCCAGCAGCCAAGCTGCGCTTAGCAATCAGCCCCAGCATTTT.

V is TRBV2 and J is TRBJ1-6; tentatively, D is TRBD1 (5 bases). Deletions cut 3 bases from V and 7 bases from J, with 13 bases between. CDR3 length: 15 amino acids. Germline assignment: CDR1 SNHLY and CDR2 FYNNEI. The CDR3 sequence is CASSEEGMTNSPLHF. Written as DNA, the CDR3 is TGTGCCAGCAGTGAGGAGGGGATGACGAATTCACCCCTCCACTTT.

This CDR3 is CASSQEGGRGQPQHF. In DNA, the CDR3 is TGCGCCAGCAGCCAAGAGGGGGGACGCGGTCAGCCCCAGCATTTT. The J gene is TRBJ1-5, the V gene TRBV4-3; D is perhaps TRBD1 (5 bases). Trimming cost V 0 bases and J 6 bases, with 12 bases left between them. The germline gives CDR1 LGHNA, CDR2 YSLEER. The CDR3 spans 15 residues.

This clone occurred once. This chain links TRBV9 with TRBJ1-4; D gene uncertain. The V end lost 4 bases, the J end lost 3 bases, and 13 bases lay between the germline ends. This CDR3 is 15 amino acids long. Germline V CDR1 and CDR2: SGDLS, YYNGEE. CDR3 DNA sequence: TGTGCCAGCAGCCCCTCCCCACAGTCTAATGAAAAACTGTTTTTT. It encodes CASSPSPQSNEKLFF. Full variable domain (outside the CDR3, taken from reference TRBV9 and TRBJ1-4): DSGVTQTPKHLITATGQRVTLRCSPRSGDLSVYWYQQSLDQGLQFLIQYYNGEERAKGNILERFSAQQFPDLHSELNLSSLELGDSALYFCASSPSPQSNEKLFFGSGTQLSVL.

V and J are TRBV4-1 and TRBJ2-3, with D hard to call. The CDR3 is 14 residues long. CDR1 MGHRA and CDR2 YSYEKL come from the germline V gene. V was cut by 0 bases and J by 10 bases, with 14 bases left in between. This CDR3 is CASSQDNYIKAQYF. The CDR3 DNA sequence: TGCGCCAGCAGCCAAGATAATTACATTAAAGCGCAGTATTTT.

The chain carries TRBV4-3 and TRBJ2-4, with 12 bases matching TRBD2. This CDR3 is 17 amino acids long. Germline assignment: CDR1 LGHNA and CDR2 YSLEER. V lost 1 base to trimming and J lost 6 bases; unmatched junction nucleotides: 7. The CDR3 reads CASSQVTSGSFGNIQYF. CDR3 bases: TGCGCCAGCAGCCAAGTGACTAGCGGGAGTTTTGGAAACATTCAGTACTTC.

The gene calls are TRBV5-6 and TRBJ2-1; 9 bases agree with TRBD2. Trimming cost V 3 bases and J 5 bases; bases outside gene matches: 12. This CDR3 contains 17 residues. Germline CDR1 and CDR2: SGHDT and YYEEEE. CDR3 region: CASSSEISGRTDNEQFF. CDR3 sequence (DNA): TGTGCCAGCAGCTCGGAAATCAGCGGGAGGACAGACAATGAGCAGTTCTTC.

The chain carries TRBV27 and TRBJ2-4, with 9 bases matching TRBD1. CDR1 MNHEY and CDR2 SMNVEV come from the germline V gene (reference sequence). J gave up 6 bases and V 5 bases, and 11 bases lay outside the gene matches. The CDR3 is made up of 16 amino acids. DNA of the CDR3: TGTGCCAGCAGTCTCCGAGGACAGGGGACGGGAAACATTCAGTACTTC. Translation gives CASSLRGQGTGNIQYF.

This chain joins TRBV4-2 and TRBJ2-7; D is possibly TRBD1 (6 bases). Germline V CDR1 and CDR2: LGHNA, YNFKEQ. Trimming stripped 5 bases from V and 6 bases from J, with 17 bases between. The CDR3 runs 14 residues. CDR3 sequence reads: CASSRTPGACEQYF. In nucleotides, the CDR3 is TGTGCCAGCAGCAGGACACCAGGGGCCTGCGAGCAGTACTTC.

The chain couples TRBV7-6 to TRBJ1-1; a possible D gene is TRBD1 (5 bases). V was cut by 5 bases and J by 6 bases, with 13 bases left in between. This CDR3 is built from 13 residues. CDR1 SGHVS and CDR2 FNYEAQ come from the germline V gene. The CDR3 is CASSLGGNPEAFF. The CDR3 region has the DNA TGTGCCAGCAGCCTCGGGGGAAATCCTGAAGCTTTCTTT.

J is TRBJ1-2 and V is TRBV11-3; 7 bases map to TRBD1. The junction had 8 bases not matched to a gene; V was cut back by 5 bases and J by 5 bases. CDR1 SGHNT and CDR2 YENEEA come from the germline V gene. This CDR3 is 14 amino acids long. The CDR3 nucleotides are TGTGCCAGCAGCCCGACCGGGACAGCTTATGGCTACACCTTC. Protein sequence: CASSPTGTAYGYTF.

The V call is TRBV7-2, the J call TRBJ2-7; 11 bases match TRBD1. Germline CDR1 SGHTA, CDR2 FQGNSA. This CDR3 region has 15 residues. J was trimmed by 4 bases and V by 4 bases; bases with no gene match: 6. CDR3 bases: TGTGCCAGCAGCTCATCGGACAGGGGGCTTTACGAGCAGTACTTC. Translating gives CASSSSDRGLYEQYF.

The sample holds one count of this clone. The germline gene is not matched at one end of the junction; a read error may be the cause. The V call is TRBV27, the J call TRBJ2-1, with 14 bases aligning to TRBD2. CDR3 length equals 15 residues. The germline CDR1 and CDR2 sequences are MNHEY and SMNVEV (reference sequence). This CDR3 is CASSLSPGLAGAGVF. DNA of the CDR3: TGTGCCAGCAGTTTATCACCGGGACTAGCGGGAGCTGGGGTCTTC.

CDR3 nucleotides: TGTGCCAGCAGTGAAGCCGACCGGAGGCCCCAGCATTTT. Translation gives CASSEADRRPQHF. The genes are TRBV2 and TRBJ1-5; D is undetermined. CDR3 length equals 13 residues. The germline V and J ends were trimmed by 0 bases and 9 bases, with 9 bases remaining between them. Germline CDR1 SNHLY, CDR2 FYNNEI.

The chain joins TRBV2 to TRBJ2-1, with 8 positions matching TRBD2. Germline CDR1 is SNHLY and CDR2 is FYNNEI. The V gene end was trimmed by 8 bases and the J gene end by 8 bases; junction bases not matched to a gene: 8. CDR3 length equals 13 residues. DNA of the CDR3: TGTGCCAGCCCCCCCAGCGGGAGTTATGAGCAGTTCTTC. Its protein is CASPPSGSYEQFF.

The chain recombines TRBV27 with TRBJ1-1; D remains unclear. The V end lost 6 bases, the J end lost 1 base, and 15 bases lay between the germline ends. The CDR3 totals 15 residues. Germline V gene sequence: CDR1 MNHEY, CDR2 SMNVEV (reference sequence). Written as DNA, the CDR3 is TGTGCCAGCAGACTGACACTCCCCTGGAACACTGAAGCTTTCTTT. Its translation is CASRLTLPWNTEAFF.

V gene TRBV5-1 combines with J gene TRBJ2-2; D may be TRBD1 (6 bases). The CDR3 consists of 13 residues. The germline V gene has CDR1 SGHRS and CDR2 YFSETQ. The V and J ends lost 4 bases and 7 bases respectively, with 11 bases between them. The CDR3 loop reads CASSEQGSGELFF. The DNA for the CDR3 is TGCGCCAGCAGCGAACAGGGAAGCGGGGAGCTGTTTTTT.

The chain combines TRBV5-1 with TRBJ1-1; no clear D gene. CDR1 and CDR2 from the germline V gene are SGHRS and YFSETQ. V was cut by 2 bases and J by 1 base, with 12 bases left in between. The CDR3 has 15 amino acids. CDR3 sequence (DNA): TGCGCCAGCAGCTTATCGGGATCCGGGAACACTGAAGCTTTCTTT. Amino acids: CASSLSGSGNTEAFF.

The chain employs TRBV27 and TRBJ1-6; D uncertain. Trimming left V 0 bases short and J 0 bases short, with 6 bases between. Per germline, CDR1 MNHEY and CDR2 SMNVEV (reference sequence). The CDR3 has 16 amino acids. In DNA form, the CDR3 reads TGTGCCAGCAGTTTATCGGGCAACTCCTATAATTCACCCCTCCACTTT. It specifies CASSLSGNSYNSPLHF.

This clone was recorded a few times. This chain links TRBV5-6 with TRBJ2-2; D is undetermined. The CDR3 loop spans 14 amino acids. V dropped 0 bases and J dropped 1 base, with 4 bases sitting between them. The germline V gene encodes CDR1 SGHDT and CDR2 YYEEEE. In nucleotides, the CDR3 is TGTGCCAGCAGCTTGGTCGTGAACACCGGGGAGCTGTTTTTT. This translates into CASSLVVNTGELFF.

The CDR3 reads CASRYTGENSPLHF. The CDR3 DNA follows: TGTGCCAGCAGGTACACAGGGGAGAATTCACCCCTCCACTTT. This rearrangement joins TRBV6-6 to TRBJ1-6; 7 bases are shared with TRBD1. CDR3 size: 14 residues. With V trimmed by 6 bases and J by 7 bases, 6 bases remained unmatched. Per the germline V gene, CDR1 is MNHNY and CDR2 is SVGAGI (reference sequence).

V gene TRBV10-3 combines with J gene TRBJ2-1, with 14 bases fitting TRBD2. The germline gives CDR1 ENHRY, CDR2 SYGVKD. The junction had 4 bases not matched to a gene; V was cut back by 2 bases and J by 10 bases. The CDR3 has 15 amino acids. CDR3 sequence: CAISEGTSGGTEQFF. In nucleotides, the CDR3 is TGTGCCATCAGTGAGGGGACTAGCGGGGGAACGGAGCAGTTCTTC.

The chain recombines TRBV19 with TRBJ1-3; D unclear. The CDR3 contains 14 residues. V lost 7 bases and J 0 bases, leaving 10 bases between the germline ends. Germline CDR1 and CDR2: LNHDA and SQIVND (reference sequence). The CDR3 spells CASTPDYSGNTIYF. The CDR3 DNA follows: TGTGCCAGTACTCCCGACTACTCTGGAAACACCATATATTTT. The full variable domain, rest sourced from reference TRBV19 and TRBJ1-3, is DGGITQSPKYLFRKEGQNVTLSCEQNLNHDAMYWYRQDPGQGLRLIYYSQIVNDFQKGDIAEGYSVSREKKESFPLTVTSAQKNPTAFYLCASTPDYSGNTIYFGEGSWLTVV.

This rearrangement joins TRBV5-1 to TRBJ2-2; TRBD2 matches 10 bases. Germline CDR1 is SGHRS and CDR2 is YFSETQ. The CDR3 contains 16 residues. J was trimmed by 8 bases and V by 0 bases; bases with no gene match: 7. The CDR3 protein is CASSLVPSGSSGELFF. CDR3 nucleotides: TGCGCCAGCAGCTTGGTTCCTAGCGGGAGTTCTGGGGAGCTGTTTTTT.

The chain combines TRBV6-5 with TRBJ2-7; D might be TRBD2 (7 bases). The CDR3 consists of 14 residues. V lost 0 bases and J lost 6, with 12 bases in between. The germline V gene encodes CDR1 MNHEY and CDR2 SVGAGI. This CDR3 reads CASSYSRGGSEQYV. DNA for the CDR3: TGTGCCAGCAGTTACTCGAGGGGGGGGAGCGAGCAGTACGTC.

The chain's CDR3 is CASSVGLGDEQYF. CDR3 DNA sequence: TGTGCCAGCAGCGTGGGACTAGGGGACGAGCAGTACTTC. The gene calls are TRBV9 and TRBJ2-7; TRBD2 matches at 8 bases. CDR3 length: 13 amino acids. Per the germline V gene, CDR1 is SGDLS and CDR2 is YYNGEE. The ends lost 2 bases at V and 5 bases at J; junction bases unmatched: 3.

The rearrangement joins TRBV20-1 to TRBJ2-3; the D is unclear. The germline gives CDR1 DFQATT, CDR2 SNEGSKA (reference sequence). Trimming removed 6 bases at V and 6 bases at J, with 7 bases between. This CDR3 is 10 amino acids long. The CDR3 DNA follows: TGCAGTGCATTTTATGATACGCAGTATTTT. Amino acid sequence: CSAFYDTQYF.